This T cell receptor (beta chain) was found in a study of T cell responses to AZD1222 COVID-19 vaccine (dated by TCRdb to the early 2020s). Turning to the overall study: A total of 230 to 250 trial participants underwent TCR sequencing, of whom about 210 received two doses of AZD1222 and about 25 received two doses of the MenACWY control vaccine. Enrollment into the trials was organized by age into subgroups of 18-55, 56-69 and 70-plus years, and those subgroups contained roughly 150, 30 and 60 TCR-sequenced participants, respectively. General conclusions and limits of the study: Conclusions about previously exposed vaccinees are limited because only five or six AZD1222 recipients were SARS-CoV-2 seropositive at baseline. Reportedly, close to half of the unique spike-specific TCRs recognized epitopes lying outside the regions that are mutated in the B.1.351 and B.1.1.7 variants. The vaccine-associated CD4 TCRs covered the entire spike protein, and the dominant responses fell in regions 160-218 and 743-854. After two AZD1222 doses, both the breadth and the depth of spike-specific TCRs were significantly higher than at day 0 and than in MenACWY recipients. The 56-69-year group was small, and its depth increase did not reach significance, likely because of low power. Because no day 14 peak-response samples were available, repertoires were characterized only after the peak T cell response. Most participants were white British and females outnumbered males, and the authors suggested that clonal diversity may have been underestimated.

This specimen's time point label, per the study, means: about 28 days (+/-7) after the second vaccine dose. AZD1222 recipients whose second dose came at about 4 weeks and those whose second dose came at about 12 weeks were combined into one group, since spike-specific TCR depth and breadth did not differ between the two schedules. Samples from vaccinated people were obtained from the UK trials COV001 and COV002, which included a single-blind randomized controlled phase 2/3 trial of AZD1222 (ChAdOx1 nCoV-19) in healthy adults. Trial participant PBMC samples were collected at day 0 and day 28 after the second dose for TCRbeta chain sequencing. This clone was counted only a few times. Its target antigen remains unknown. Base qualities are not provided; no much larger clone lies one nucleotide away. From its cysteine to its phenylalanine, the CDR3 spans 15 amino acids. Only the CDR3 DNA is retained, 45 bases long and in frame from the first base. Looking up the germline V gene yields CDR1 SNHLY and CDR2 FYNNEI. V is cut by 8 bases and J by 0 bases, and the space between the germline ends is 15 bases.

The CDR3 regions of human TCRbeta chains were analyzed by immunosequencing. Concerning the study's data processing: Repertoire TCRs were checked for matches against a reference library of SARS-CoV-2-specific TCRs that had been generated using the MIRA antigen-specificity platform. Breadth was defined as the fraction of unique TCRs that were SARS-CoV-2-associated. Depth was defined as the fraction of total T cells that were SARS-CoV-2-associated. Using the MIRA data, each spike-specific TCR was mapped to the spike region that the TCR reacts to and placed in a CD4 or CD8 class. Log10-transformed breadth and depth values were compared by one-way ANOVA with Sidak's multiple comparisons tests. TCRdb stores this immuneACCESS table with in-frame sequences only. Part of the clones is absent; in the studies checked, under half of the shortfall reflects unresolved V genes, and no reason is known for the rest. Clone size and the V and J calls come from that table; the DNA yielded D and trimming. The table for this sample lists about 150,000 clones; 92% of them were counted only once. In total, the top ten clones hold 2.5% to 3.5% of the sample.

Sequenced here: peripheral blood, sampled 28 days after the second AZD1222 dose. This clonotype originated in an adult who received the AZD1222 COVID-19 vaccine. The rearrangement combines TRBV2 with TRBJ2-3; the D gene is perhaps TRBD1, from 6 matching bases. CDR3 sequence: CASDEGQTSTDTQYF. The base sequence is TGTGCCAGCGACGAAGGACAGACTAGCACAGATACGCAGTATTTT.